Listed here are 7 T cell receptor beta chains from one sample, sequenced in a study of blood T cells in healthy people across ages. Primers used in a second PCR of about 7 to 11 cycles were a sample-barcoded 5' primer and a J-beta primer mix. A single record per CDR3 protein comes from TCRdb applying MiXCR to the 5' RACE reads. The sample shows over 950,000 distinct CDR3 sequences, approximately 50% of them seen only once. Sequencing was done on a sample of blood. The source is an older woman in good health.

V gene TRBV15 combines with J gene TRBJ2-7, with TRBD2 as a possible D gene (5 bases). The V end lost 8 bases, the J end lost 6 bases, and 17 bases lay between the germline ends. This CDR3 contains 13 residues. Germline V gives CDR1 LNHNV, CDR2 YYDKDF (reference sequence). The CDR3 is CATFGLGGGEQYF. The DNA of the CDR3 is TGTGCCACCTTCGGGCTAGGAGGTGGCGAGCAGTACTTC.

The chain is built from TRBV20-1 and TRBJ1-1; 9 bases are a match to TRBD1. The CDR3 spans 14 residues. Trimming took 3 bases from V and 1 from J; bases not matched to a gene: 3. CDR1 is DFQATT, CDR2 SNEGSKA, per germline (reference sequence). CDR3 in amino acids: CSARGQGWNTEAFF. The CDR3 DNA is TGCAGTGCTAGGGGACAGGGTTGGAACACTGAAGCTTTCTTT.

This clonotype was counted between two and nine times. The chain carries TRBV27 and TRBJ2-3; 9 positions agree with TRBD1. The CDR3 spans 16 residues. Germline CDR1 reads MNHEY; CDR2 reads SMNVEV (reference sequence). Trimming removed 5 bases from V and 5 bases from J; junction bases left unmatched: 11. In DNA form, the CDR3 reads TGTGCCAGCAGTCCCGGGACAGGGTCGTTGGTAGATACGCAGTATTTT. This codes for CASSPGTGSLVDTQYF.

The rearrangement joins TRBV4-2 to TRBJ2-7; D remains unclear. Germline V gene sequence: CDR1 LGHNA, CDR2 YNFKEQ. The CDR3 is made up of 15 amino acids. Trimming removed 3 bases at V and 0 bases at J, with 12 bases between. In DNA, the CDR3 is TGTGCCAGCAGCCACTCAAGCCAGAGCTCCTACGAGCAGTACTTC. It codes for CASSHSSQSSYEQYF.

This chain uses TRBV7-2 with TRBJ2-1, with D possibly matching TRBD1 (6 bases). This CDR3 has 14 residues. Germline values: CDR1 SGHTA, CDR2 FQGNSA. Trimming pared 5 bases from V and 6 bases from J, leaving 14 bases between. The chain's CDR3 is CASSVVLGANEQFF. In DNA, the CDR3 is TGTGCCAGCAGCGTAGTTTTGGGGGCCAATGAGCAGTTCTTC. Using reference TRBV7-2 and TRBJ2-1 for the parts outside the CDR3, the full variable domain is GAGVSQSPSNKVTEKGKDVELRCDPISGHTALYWYRQSLGQGLEFLIYFQGNSAPDKSGLPSDRFSAERTGGSVSTLTIQRTQQEDSAVYLCASSVVLGANEQFFGPGTRLTVL.

About this clonotype: A much larger clonotype is one base distant, so this may be a read error. The chain employs TRBV5-1 and TRBJ2-1; TRBD2 matches 7 bases. The CDR3 length is 17 residues. CDR1 and CDR2 (germline): SGHRS, YFSETQ. The V segment lost 1 base and the J segment 6 bases; nucleotides outside the gene matches: 13. As DNA, the CDR3 is TGCGCCAGCAGCTTGAGGGGCCGACGAGCGGGACGCAATGAGCAGTTCTTC. Its translation: CASSLRGRRAGRNEQFF.

The gene calls are TRBV19 and TRBJ2-5; TRBD2 agrees at 13 bases. The junction had 8 bases not matched to a gene; V was cut back by 6 bases and J by 4 bases. The CDR3 is 16 amino acids. The germline gives CDR1 LNHDA, CDR2 SQIVND (reference sequence). CDR3 sequence: CASRSGLAGVGETQYF. The CDR3, as DNA: TGTGCCAGTAGATCTGGACTAGCGGGAGTCGGAGAGACCCAGTACTTC.